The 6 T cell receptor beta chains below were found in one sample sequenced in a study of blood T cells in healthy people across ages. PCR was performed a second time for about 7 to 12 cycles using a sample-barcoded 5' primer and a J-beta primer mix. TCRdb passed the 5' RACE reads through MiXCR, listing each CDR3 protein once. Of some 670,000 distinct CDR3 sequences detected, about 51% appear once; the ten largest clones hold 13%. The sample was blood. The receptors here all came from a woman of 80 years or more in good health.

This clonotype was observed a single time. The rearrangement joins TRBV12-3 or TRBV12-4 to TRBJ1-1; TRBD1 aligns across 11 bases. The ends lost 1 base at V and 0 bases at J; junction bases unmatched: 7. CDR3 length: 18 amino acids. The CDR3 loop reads CASSLGTGGNSLNTEAFF. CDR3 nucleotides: TGTGCCAGCAGTTTAGGGACAGGGGGCAATTCGCTGAACACTGAAGCTTTCTTT.

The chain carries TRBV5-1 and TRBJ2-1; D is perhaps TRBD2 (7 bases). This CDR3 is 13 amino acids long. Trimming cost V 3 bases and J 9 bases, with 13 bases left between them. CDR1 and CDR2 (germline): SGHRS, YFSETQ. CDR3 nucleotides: TGCGCCAGCAGCTCAGCTAGGGGGGGTGAGCAGTTCTTC. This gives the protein CASSSARGGEQFF.

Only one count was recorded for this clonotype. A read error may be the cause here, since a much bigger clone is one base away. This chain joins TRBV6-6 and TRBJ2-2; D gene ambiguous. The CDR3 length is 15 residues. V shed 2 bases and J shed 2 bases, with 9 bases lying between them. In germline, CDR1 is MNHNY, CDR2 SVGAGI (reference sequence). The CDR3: CASSYIGPNTGELFF. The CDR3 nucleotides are TGTGCCAGCAGTTACATCGGACCCAACACCGGGGAGCTGTTTTTT.

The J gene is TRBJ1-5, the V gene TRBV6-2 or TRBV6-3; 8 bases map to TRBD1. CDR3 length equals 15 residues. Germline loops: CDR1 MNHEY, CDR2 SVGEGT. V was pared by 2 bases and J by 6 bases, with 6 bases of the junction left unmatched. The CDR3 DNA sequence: TGTGCCAGCAGTTACCTGTCAGGGGGCGTTCAGCCCCAGCATTTT. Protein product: CASSYLSGGVQPQHF.

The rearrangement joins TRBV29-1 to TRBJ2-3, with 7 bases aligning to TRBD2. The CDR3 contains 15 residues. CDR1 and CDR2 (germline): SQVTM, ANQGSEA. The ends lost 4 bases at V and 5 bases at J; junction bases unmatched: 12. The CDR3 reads CSVASGTTWGDTQYF. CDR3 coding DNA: TGCAGCGTTGCCTCCGGGACTACGTGGGGAGATACGCAGTATTTT.

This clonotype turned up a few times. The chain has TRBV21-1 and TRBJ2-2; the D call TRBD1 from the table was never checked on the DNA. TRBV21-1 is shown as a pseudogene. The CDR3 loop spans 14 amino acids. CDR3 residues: CASEVREIAGELFF. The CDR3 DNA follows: TGTGCCAGCGAGGTCCGGGAGATCGCCGGGGAGCTGTTTTTT.